Shown below are 29 T cell receptor beta chains from a single sample sequenced in a study of blood T cells in healthy people across ages. A second PCR, run for about 6 to 12 cycles, used a sample-barcoded 5' primer plus a J-beta primer mix. TCRdb redid the calling of the 5' RACE reads with MiXCR, one entry per CDR3 protein. The table shows over 550,000 distinct CDR3 sequences, with about 30% occurring only once. The sequencing sample was made of blood. The receptors come from a woman older than 75 in good health.

Comments on this clonotype: This may stem from a read error, because a much larger clone lies one nucleotide away. The rearrangement joins TRBV9 to TRBJ2-7; no reliable D call. TRBJ2-5 matches the DNA end more closely, so the J call is doubtful. The CDR3 extends over 14 amino acids. Germline CDR1 SGDLS, CDR2 YYNGEE. The CDR3 DNA follows: TGTGCCAGCAGCGTAAGTGCGGATCTTAGGACCCAGTACTTC. It yields the protein CASSVSADLRTQYF.

This clonotype was seen at least ten times. The V and J genes are TRBV20-1 and TRBJ1-1; no firm D call. The ends were cut back, 3 bases at V and 1 base at J, with 9 bases in the middle. Germline values: CDR1 DFQATT, CDR2 SNEGSKA (reference sequence). CDR3 size: 13 residues. The chain's CDR3 is CSARHRENTEAFF. DNA for the CDR3: TGCAGTGCTAGGCACAGAGAGAACACTGAAGCTTTCTTT.

The sample holds many counts of this clonotype. The genes are TRBV7-2 and TRBJ2-5; 9 bases are a match to TRBD1. The CDR3 covers 16 residues. The germline V gene encodes CDR1 SGHTA and CDR2 FQGNSA. The ends lost 3 bases at V and 0 bases at J; junction bases unmatched: 5. The CDR3 is CASSFLQGAYQETQYF. The CDR3 DNA is TGTGCCAGCAGCTTTCTACAGGGGGCTTACCAAGAGACCCAGTACTTC. The full variable domain, with the rest looked up from reference TRBV7-2 and TRBJ2-5, is GAGVSQSPSNKVTEKGKDVELRCDPISGHTALYWYRQSLGQGLEFLIYFQGNSAPDKSGLPSDRFSAERTGGSVSTLTIQRTQQEDSAVYLCASSFLQGAYQETQYFGPGTRLLVL.

In this sample, this clonotype turned up many times. V and J are TRBV7-3 and TRBJ1-2; 11 bases fit TRBD1. V dropped 5 bases and J dropped 6; count of bases not matched to a gene: 8. Germline CDR1 SGHTA, CDR2 FQGTGA. This CDR3 spans 15 amino acids. CDR3: CASSTGTGGWDGYTF. As DNA, the CDR3 is TGTGCCAGCAGCACAGGGACAGGGGGTTGGGATGGCTACACCTTC.

This clonotype was observed many times. The gene calls are TRBV10-3 and TRBJ2-7; perhaps TRBD1 as D (6 bases). Germline V gene sequence: CDR1 ENHRY, CDR2 SYGVKD. The CDR3 runs 17 residues. Deletions cut 0 bases from V and 0 bases from J, with 15 bases between. CDR3 in DNA: TGTGCCATCAGTGAGTCTGGGGGCGGCTTAAGCTCCTACGAGCAGTACTTC. Amino acid sequence: CAISESGGGLSSYEQYF.

As to this clonotype: A read error may produce the germline difference seen at one junction end. This sequence joins TRBV4-2 and TRBJ2-1, with 7 bases that match TRBD2. The J call may be faulty, since TRBJ2-7 better matches the DNA end. This CDR3 spans 14 amino acids. Germline CDR1 and CDR2: LGHNA and YNFKEQ. For the CDR3, the DNA is TGTGCCGGCAGCCAACGAGCGGGATACAATGAGCAGTACTTC. This codes for CAGSQRAGYNEQYF.

The J gene is TRBJ2-7, the V gene TRBV20-1, with D unresolved. The tail of the sequence fits TRBJ2-5 better, so the J call may be wrong. This CDR3 has 10 amino acids. Germline values: CDR1 DFQATT, CDR2 SNEGSKA (reference sequence). As DNA, the CDR3 is TGCAGTGCTAGAAAGGAGACCCAGTACTTC. As protein: CSARKETQYF.

The genes are TRBV7-6 and TRBJ1-1; 7 bases are shared with TRBD1. This CDR3 is 15 amino acids long. Trimming at V came to 1 base and at J to 1 base, leaving 3 bases not matched to a gene. CDR1 and CDR2 from the germline V gene are SGHVS and FNYEAQ. The CDR3 loop is CASSLGGQANTEAFF. As DNA, the CDR3 is TGTGCCAGCAGCTTAGGCGGACAGGCGAACACTGAAGCTTTCTTT.

A remark on this clonotype: A much larger clone lies one base from this, so it may be a read error. The chain has TRBV19 and TRBJ2-3, with a possible D match to TRBD2 (6 bases). This CDR3 is 14 amino acids long. Germline CDR1 LNHDA, CDR2 SQIVND (reference sequence). The germline V and J ends were trimmed by 1 base and 14 bases, with 19 bases remaining between them. CDR3 sequence reads: CASSIAGSGLARYF. For the CDR3, the DNA is TGTGCCAGTAGTATAGCAGGGTCGGGGCTAGCGCGGTATTTT.

The chain carries TRBV6-2 or TRBV6-3 and TRBJ2-7; tentatively, D is TRBD1 or TRBD2 (5 bases each). This CDR3 is 14 amino acids long. From germline, CDR1 is MNHEY and CDR2 SVGEGT. V was clipped by 5 bases and J by 5 bases, with 16 bases between them. CDR3 region: CASSKLGDTHEQYF. The CDR3 nucleotides are TGTGCCAGCAGTAAATTGGGGGATACCCACGAGCAGTACTTC.

This clonotype was seen ten or more times. This chain connects TRBV5-1 to TRBJ2-3, with 10 bases fitting TRBD1. Germline V gene sequence: CDR1 SGHRS, CDR2 YFSETQ. V lost 0 bases, J lost 4 bases, and 2 bases stayed unmatched. The CDR3 consists of 15 residues. CDR3 amino acids: CASSLEDRGADTQYF. CDR3 DNA: TGCGCCAGCAGCTTGGAGGACAGGGGGGCAGATACGCAGTATTTT.

The table lists this clonotype with a few counts. The chain employs TRBV4-3 and TRBJ1-1, with D unclear. Trimming took off 3 bases at V and 12 bases at J, with 17 bases between the two ends. Per the germline V gene, CDR1 is LGHNA and CDR2 is YSLEER. The CDR3 contains 13 residues. Here the CDR3 DNA reads TGCGCCAGCAGCCAGGCCGAGAACCGGGAGCCTTTCTTT. It specifies CASSQAENREPFF.

The chain recombines TRBV12-3 or TRBV12-4 with TRBJ1-2; D is possibly TRBD1 (5 bases). The CDR3 loop spans 14 amino acids. Trimming left V 5 bases short and J 4 bases short, with 14 bases between. The CDR3 sequence: CASSPRGWSYGYTF. In DNA form, the CDR3 reads TGTGCCAGCAGTCCAAGGGGTTGGAGCTATGGCTACACCTTC.

Only a few counts were recorded for this clonotype. The rearrangement links TRBV5-1 to TRBJ1-1; 10 bases fit TRBD1. Germline trimming cut 2 bases from V and 7 bases from J; bases unmatched to any gene: 5. Looked up from germline, CDR1 is SGHRS and CDR2 is YFSETQ. The length of the CDR3 is 14 residues. This CDR3 is CASSFSTGGGEAFF. CDR3 coding DNA: TGCGCCAGCAGCTTCTCGACAGGGGGCGGTGAAGCTTTCTTT. The entire variable domain, with the rest obtained from reference TRBV5-1 and TRBJ1-1, is as follows: KAGVTQTPRYLIKTRGQQVTLSCSPISGHRSVSWYQQTPGQGLQFLFEYFSETQRNKGNFPGRFSGRQFSNSRSEMNVSTLELGDSALYLCASSFSTGGGEAFFGQGTRLTVV.

This clonotype has at least ten counts. This chain joins TRBV3-1 and TRBJ2-7; 9 positions agree with TRBD2. The CDR3 extends over 14 amino acids. J gave up 3 bases and V 2 bases, and 2 bases lay outside the gene matches. CDR1 is LGHDT, CDR2 YNNKEL, per germline (reference sequence). In DNA form, the CDR3 reads TGTGCCAGCAGCCAACGCGGGGGGGTCTACGAGCAGTACTTC. Translating gives CASSQRGGVYEQYF.

Comment on this clonotype: A much larger clone lies one base from this, so it may be a read error. The rearrangement joins TRBV4-3 to TRBJ2-5; 12 bases are shared with TRBD1. The assigned J gene may be wrong: the sequence end matches TRBJ2-7 better. There are 17 residues in the CDR3. Germline assignment: CDR1 LGHNA and CDR2 YSLEER. In DNA form, the CDR3 reads TGCGCCAGCAGCCAAGAGAGTCCGGGACAGGGGGCTCACGAGCAGTACTTC. It is translated as CASSQESPGQGAHEQYF.

This clonotype appeared a few times. The chain is built from TRBV5-6 and TRBJ2-5; D possibly uses TRBD1 or TRBD2 (5 bases each). Trimming removed 2 bases from V and 5 bases from J, with 16 bases in between. The germline V gene encodes CDR1 SGHDT and CDR2 YYEEEE. This CDR3 spans 15 amino acids. CDR3 nucleotides: TGTGCCAGCAGCTTTCCGGGTGGGGGATCGGAGACCCAGTACTTC. Its protein product is CASSFPGGGSETQYF.

This rearrangement joins TRBV15 to TRBJ1-1; the D gene is possibly TRBD1 (6 bases). The CDR3 loop spans 15 amino acids. The V end lost 1 base, the J end lost 1 base, and 10 bases lay between the germline ends. The germline CDR1 and CDR2 sequences are LNHNV and YYDKDF (reference sequence). The CDR3 DNA reads as TGTGCCACCAGCAGAGGTGGCAGGGGGAACACTGAAGCTTTCTTT. Translation: CATSRGGRGNTEAFF.

This clonotype was recorded many times. The V gene is TRBV6-5, the J gene TRBJ2-1; 10 nucleotides align to TRBD2. Germline trimming cut 6 bases from V and 4 bases from J; bases unmatched to any gene: 9. Germline V gene lookup returns CDR1 MNHEY and CDR2 SVGAGI. The CDR3 runs to 16 residues. CDR3 coding DNA: TGTGCCAGCAGAGACGTAGGACTAGCGGAATACAATGAGCAGTTCTTC. Its protein product is CASRDVGLAEYNEQFF.

The V call is TRBV29-1, the J call TRBJ2-2, with 9 bases that match TRBD1. Germline lookup yields CDR1 SQVTM and CDR2 ANQGSEA. The trim removed 4 bases at V and 5 bases at J, leaving 8 bases unmatched. The CDR3 loop spans 15 amino acids. CDR3 sequence: CSVVLGQGGTGELFF. Here the CDR3 DNA reads TGCAGCGTTGTACTGGGACAGGGCGGGACCGGGGAGCTGTTTTTT.

There are a few counts of this clonotype. One base away lies a much larger clone, so this may be a sequencing read error. The chain has TRBV6-5 and TRBJ2-5; TRBD2 matches 12 bases. The CDR3 has 15 residues. The ends lost 6 bases at V and 11 bases at J; junction bases unmatched: 13. Per the germline V gene, CDR1 is MNHEY and CDR2 is SVGAGI. The CDR3 DNA is TGTGCCAGCAGACCTACTAGCGGGGGGCTTAATGAGCAGTACTTC. This translates into CASRPTSGGLNEQYF.

This clonotype was counted at least ten times. The V and J genes are TRBV7-9 and TRBJ2-3; D possibly matches TRBD1 or TRBD2 (5 bases each). The length of the CDR3 is 15 residues. The germline V gene has CDR1 SEHNR and CDR2 FQNEAQ (reference sequence). V was clipped by 5 bases and J by 4 bases, with 16 bases between them. The CDR3 spells CASSDRDPLADTQYF. The CDR3 DNA reads as TGTGCCAGCAGCGACCGGGACCCCTTGGCAGATACGCAGTATTTT.

This clonotype was found many times. The gene calls are TRBV10-3 and TRBJ2-3; 7 positions agree with TRBD1. J gave up 6 bases and V 5 bases, and 8 bases lay outside the gene matches. The CDR3 covers 14 residues. Germline CDR1 and CDR2: ENHRY and SYGVKD. The DNA of the CDR3 is TGTGCCATCAGTAACAGGGGCTCTTTGGATACGCAGTATTTT. Protein: CAISNRGSLDTQYF.

This clonotype was picked up a small number of times. This rearrangement joins TRBV6-2 or TRBV6-3 to TRBJ1-5; TRBD1 aligns across 7 bases. In germline, CDR1 is MNHEY, CDR2 SVGEGT. This CDR3 region has 17 residues. The V gene end was trimmed by 6 bases and the J gene end by 15 bases; junction bases not matched to a gene: 26. This CDR3 reads CASSKFPLTGDPQPRHF. In DNA form, the CDR3 reads TGTGCCAGCAGCAAATTCCCCTTAACAGGGGACCCACAGCCTCGGCATTTT.

This clonotype was observed a handful of times. This sequence may be a read error, since a much larger clone differs from it by one base. The chain employs TRBV6-2 or TRBV6-3 and TRBJ2-1, with 7 nucleotides matching TRBD1. J gave up 1 base and V 8 bases, and 8 bases lay outside the gene matches. The germline gives CDR1 MNHEY, CDR2 SVGEGT. The CDR3 loop spans 15 amino acids. CDR3 loop: CASGWDRLSYNEQFF. The CDR3 bases are TGTGCCAGCGGCTGGGACAGATTATCCTACAATGAGCAGTTCTTC.

This clonotype was counted at least ten times. This rearrangement joins TRBV10-3 to TRBJ2-5; no definite D call. V was shortened by 4 bases and J by 2 bases, with 8 bases between the two germline ends. The V gene's germline CDR1 is ENHRY and CDR2 SYGVKD. The CDR3 runs 13 residues. The DNA for the CDR3 is TGTGCCATCAGTGCATCAGCACAAGAGACCCAGTACTTC. Translated: CAISASAQETQYF.

This clonotype has a count of ten or more. The CDR3 sequence is CASSLEPGSNYEQYF. CDR3 coding DNA: TGCGCCAGCAGCTTGGAGCCGGGATCCAACTACGAGCAGTACTTC. The V gene is TRBV5-1, the J gene TRBJ2-7; TRBD2 is a possible D gene (5 bases). V lost 0 bases to trimming and J lost 3 bases, with 13 bases between them. Germline V gene data show CDR1 as SGHRS and CDR2 as YFSETQ. The CDR3 runs 15 residues.

Ten or more counts support this clonotype. This chain links TRBV7-2 with TRBJ1-4, with D perhaps matching TRBD1 (5 bases). The CDR3 consists of 14 residues. V lost 3 bases to trimming and J lost 7 bases, with 12 bases between them. CDR1 is SGHTA, CDR2 FQGNSA, per germline. The CDR3 reads CASSFGGRVEKLFF. CDR3 nucleotides: TGTGCCAGCAGCTTTGGTGGCAGGGTTGAAAAACTGTTTTTT.

This clonotype was detected ten times or more. This chain links TRBV28 with TRBJ1-2; D call uncertain. The length of the CDR3 is 14 residues. V lost 5 bases to trimming and J lost 2 bases, with 12 bases between them. Germline loops: CDR1 MDHEN, CDR2 SYDVKM. CDR3 loop: CASSPQRANYGYTF. The CDR3 region has the DNA TGTGCCAGCAGTCCCCAGAGGGCCAACTATGGCTACACCTTC.